Below, 27 T cell receptor beta chains from the same sample are listed, as sequenced in a study of CD8+CD57+ T cells in acquired aplastic anemia. TCR beta VDJ and CDR3 profiles were obtained from a genomic DNA template. TCRdb fed the reads into MiXCR, producing one record per CDR3 protein. This sample carries about 160,000 distinct CDR3 sequences, around 40% of them seen once, and the ten largest clones take 1.1%. Sequenced material: sorted CD4+, CD8+, or CD8+CD57+ T cells (not recorded which) from PBMCs. The receptors were sampled from a human donor in good health.

V gene TRBV15 combines with J gene TRBJ2-2, with D hard to call. Per the germline V gene, CDR1 is LNHNV and CDR2 is YYDKDF (reference sequence). V was clipped by 0 bases and J by 6 bases, with 8 bases between them. This CDR3 region has 14 residues. CDR3 coding DNA: TGTGCCACCAGCAGAGACGGACCTGCCGGGGAGCTGTTTTTT. Its protein product is CATSRDGPAGELFF.

The table lists this clonotype with a few counts. V gene TRBV11-1 combines with J gene TRBJ2-3; D ambiguous. V was pared by 1 base and J by 3 bases, with 11 bases between. The CDR3 is made up of 15 amino acids. CDR1 and CDR2 (germline): SGHAT, FQDESV (reference sequence). In nucleotides, the CDR3 is TGTGCCAGCAGCTTAGTTCTCTCGGCAACAGATACGCAGTATTTT. It specifies CASSLVLSATDTQYF.

This clonotype was observed many times. The chain recombines TRBV12-3 or TRBV12-4 with TRBJ2-3; 8 nucleotides agree with TRBD2. Trimming removed 4 bases from V and 2 bases from J; junction bases left unmatched: 5. This CDR3 contains 15 residues. This CDR3 is CASSWSGGVTDTQYF. The CDR3 DNA reads TGTGCCAGCAGTTGGAGCGGGGGAGTCACAGATACGCAGTATTTT.

This clonotype was counted once. This chain's CDR3 is CASSQEGGTEAFF. CDR3 nucleotide sequence: TGTGCCAGCAGCCAAGAAGGGGGCACTGAAGCTTTCTTT. The rearrangement uses TRBV7-9 and TRBJ1-1, with D possibly matching TRBD1 (6 bases). The CDR3 is made up of 13 amino acids. Germline V gene data show CDR1 as SEHNR and CDR2 as FQNEAQ (reference sequence). Between the trimmed V and J ends, which lost 5 bases and 4 bases, there was a span of 11 bases.

The V call is TRBV7-3, the J call TRBJ2-7; possibly TRBD1 or TRBD2 for D (5 bases each). Per the germline V gene, CDR1 is SGHTA and CDR2 is FQGTGA. The CDR3 totals 15 residues. V was clipped by 2 bases and J by 6 bases, with 17 bases between them. CDR3 region: CASSLLGTAYGEQYF. CDR3 coding DNA: TGTGCCAGCAGCTTACTCGGGACCGCGTACGGCGAGCAGTACTTC.

The chain recombines TRBV20-1 with TRBJ2-7; 9 nucleotides line up with TRBD1. CDR3 size: 15 residues. Trimming cost V 0 bases and J 2 bases; bases outside gene matches: 5. Looked up from germline, CDR1 is DFQATT and CDR2 is SNEGSKA (reference sequence). CDR3: CSARDQGQGTYEQYF. The CDR3 DNA is TGCAGTGCTAGAGATCAGGGACAGGGTACCTACGAGCAGTACTTC.

V is TRBV2 and J is TRBJ2-1, with no clear D. The CDR3 is made up of 13 amino acids. V was shortened by 7 bases and J by 12 bases, with 19 bases between the two germline ends. Germline V gene sequence: CDR1 SNHLY, CDR2 FYNNEI. CDR3 DNA: TGTGCCAGCATAATCAGGTCCGCAGATACGCAGTTCTTC. Its protein is CASIIRSADTQFF.

This sequence joins TRBV18 and TRBJ1-1; D possibly corresponds to TRBD1 (6 bases). Germline CDR1 and CDR2: KGHSH and LQKENI. The CDR3 is made up of 15 amino acids. V shed 4 bases and J shed 1 base, with 13 bases lying between them. In DNA, the CDR3 is TGTGCCAGCTCACAAGACTTACAGGGGAACACTGAAGCTTTCTTT. This translates into CASSQDLQGNTEAFF.

This clonotype came up many times. The gene calls are TRBV5-5 and TRBJ1-2; no clear D gene. This CDR3 region has 14 residues. Germline-derived CDR1 and CDR2 are SGHKS and YYEKEE (reference sequence). Trimming removed 0 bases at V and 8 bases at J, with 14 bases between. The CDR3 sequence: CASSLEMRVRGYTF. Here the CDR3 DNA reads TGTGCCAGCAGCTTGGAAATGAGGGTCAGGGGCTACACCTTC.

The V and J genes are TRBV5-1 and TRBJ2-3; TRBD1 matches at 9 bases. Germline lookup yields CDR1 SGHRS and CDR2 YFSETQ. V was pared by 3 bases and J by 5 bases, with 4 bases of the junction left unmatched. This CDR3 has 14 residues. CDR3 residues: CASSWDRAEDTQYF. The CDR3, as DNA: TGCGCCAGCAGCTGGGACAGGGCGGAAGATACGCAGTATTTT.

In this sample, this clonotype turned up a few times. This sequence joins TRBV5-4 and TRBJ2-1; no firm D call. CDR3 size: 15 residues. Trimming shortened V by 2 bases and J by 4 bases, and 13 bases separated the two germline ends. Germline CDR1 is SGHNT and CDR2 is YYREEE (reference sequence). The CDR3 protein is CASSLNYGSYNEQFF. The CDR3 nucleotides are TGTGCCAGCAGCTTAAACTATGGGTCTTACAATGAGCAGTTCTTC.

The chain carries TRBV28 and TRBJ1-5; tentative D call: TRBD1 (5 bases). CDR1 and CDR2 (germline): MDHEN, SYDVKM. V was trimmed by 5 bases and J by 0 bases, leaving 11 bases between them. The CDR3 has 15 amino acids. Written as DNA, the CDR3 is TGTGCCAGCAGTCCCCGGGGCATTAGCAATCAGCCCCAGCATTTT. Its protein product is CASSPRGISNQPQHF.

V is TRBV25-1 and J is TRBJ2-2; 12 bases align to TRBD2. This CDR3 is 14 amino acids long. From germline, CDR1 is MGHDK and CDR2 SYGVNS. Germline trimming cut 6 bases from V and 6 bases from J; bases unmatched to any gene: 2. CDR3 residues: CASRSSGRAGELFF. DNA of the CDR3: TGTGCCAGCAGGTCTAGCGGGAGGGCCGGGGAGCTGTTTTTT.

DNA for the CDR3: TGTGCCAGCAGCACTAGGACACACTCTGGGGCCAACGTCCTGACTTTC. This codes for CASSTRTHSGANVLTF. The gene calls are TRBV11-1 and TRBJ2-6; D assignment may be TRBD1 or TRBD2 (5 bases each). This CDR3 contains 16 residues. Trimming took 5 bases from V and 0 from J, leaving 11 bases between them. CDR1 is SGHAT, CDR2 FQDESV, per germline (reference sequence).

This clonotype was picked up a small number of times. The V and J genes are TRBV6-6 and TRBJ2-1; a possible D gene is TRBD1 (5 bases). The CDR3 is 13 residues long. Germline assignment: CDR1 MNHNY and CDR2 SVGAGI (reference sequence). The V end lost 6 bases, the J end lost 7 bases, and 13 bases lay between the germline ends. The CDR3 is CASSPLGANEQFF. The CDR3 DNA follows: TGTGCCAGCAGCCCACTTGGGGCAAATGAGCAGTTCTTC.

The J gene is TRBJ2-7, the V gene TRBV12-3 or TRBV12-4; 8 bases are shared with TRBD2. V lost 1 base, J lost 2 bases, and 1 base stayed unmatched. There are 14 residues in the CDR3. CDR3 sequence (DNA): TGTGCCAGCAGTTTAGGAGCGGGGGCCTACGAGCAGTACTTC. Protein: CASSLGAGAYEQYF.

This clonotype appeared many times. This chain connects TRBV29-1 to TRBJ1-2; TRBD1 agrees at 7 bases. There are 13 residues in the CDR3. Germline V CDR1 and CDR2: SQVTM, ANQGSEA. V shed 2 bases and J 1 base; nucleotides not matched to a gene: 1. The CDR3 nucleotides read TGCAGCGTTGAACAGGGGGGTAACTATGGCTACACCTTC. The encoded protein is CSVEQGGNYGYTF.

This clonotype was seen ten or more times. This sequence joins TRBV5-1 and TRBJ2-3, with TRBD2 identical over 14 bases. Germline V gene sequence: CDR1 SGHRS, CDR2 YFSETQ. The CDR3 sequence is 17 residues long. J gave up 7 bases and V 0 bases, and 7 bases lay outside the gene matches. The CDR3, as DNA: TGCGCCAGCAGCTTGGCCGGACTAGCGGGAGGCGAGAATACGCAGTATTTT. This codes for CASSLAGLAGGENTQYF.

The chain combines TRBV2 with TRBJ1-5, with D possibly TRBD1 on 5 matching bases. CDR1 and CDR2 from the germline V gene are SNHLY and FYNNEI. The CDR3 totals 14 residues. The V gene lost 3 bases and the J gene lost 4 bases, with 10 bases spanning the gap. DNA for the CDR3: TGTGCCAGCAGTGAGGTGACAGCGAATCAGCCCCAGCATTTT. It is translated as CASSEVTANQPQHF.

This rearrangement joins TRBV19 to TRBJ1-2; D is unresolved. The CDR3 loop spans 13 amino acids. Germline CDR1 reads LNHDA; CDR2 reads SQIVND (reference sequence). V gave up 2 bases and J gave up 1 base, with 5 bases separating them. Written as DNA, the CDR3 is TGTGCCAGTAGTATAAACAGTAACTATGGCTACACCTTC. Translated, it gives CASSINSNYGYTF.

This clonotype was seen many times. The V gene is TRBV10-1, the J gene TRBJ2-5; TRBD2 matches 8 bases. The CDR3 spans 13 residues. CDR1 and CDR2 from the germline V gene are WNHNN and SYGVQD (reference sequence). The V gene end was trimmed by 5 bases and the J gene end by 5 bases; junction bases not matched to a gene: 4. The CDR3 DNA sequence: TGCGCCAGCAGTAGGACTAGCACGGAGACCCAGTACTTC. As protein: CASSRTSTETQYF.

The sample holds many counts of this clonotype. The gene calls are TRBV12-3 or TRBV12-4 and TRBJ2-7, with a tentative D call TRBD2 (6 bases). Deletions cut 11 bases from V and 0 bases from J, with 14 bases between. The CDR3 has 13 residues. The CDR3 spells CAVASDSSYEQYF. DNA of the CDR3: TGTGCCGTTGCTAGCGACAGCTCCTACGAGCAGTACTTC.

This chain connects TRBV11-1 to TRBJ2-5; D call uncertain. With 0 bases removed from V and 5 bases from J, the gap between germline ends came to 16 bases. CDR1 and CDR2 (germline): SGHAT, FQDESV (reference sequence). The CDR3 is 16 residues long. The CDR3 reads CASSLASRSIWETQYF. DNA for the CDR3: TGTGCCAGCAGCTTAGCGTCCAGGTCTATTTGGGAGACCCAGTACTTC.

The CDR3 sequence is CASSLRASGSLNSYNEQSF. The DNA for the CDR3 is TGTGCCAGCAGCTTGAGGGCTAGCGGGAGCCTTAATTCATACAATGAGCAGTCCTTC. The J gene is TRBJ2-1, the V gene TRBV12-1; the D call of TRBD2 is as the table states it, not checked on the DNA. TRBV12-1 is labeled a pseudogene. The CDR3 runs 19 residues.

The chain uses TRBV2 and TRBJ2-1; no clear D. Trimming shortened V by 1 base and J by 6 bases, and 1 base separated the two germline ends. The length of the CDR3 is 11 residues. Germline CDR1 SNHLY, CDR2 FYNNEI. The CDR3 is CASSEGNEQFF. The CDR3, as DNA: TGTGCCAGCAGTGAAGGCAATGAGCAGTTCTTC.

In this sample, this clonotype turned up many times. The chain recombines TRBV27 with TRBJ2-1; D not resolved. The CDR3 is made up of 11 amino acids. Germline V CDR1 and CDR2: MNHEY, SMNVEV (reference sequence). Trimming stripped 6 bases from V and 9 bases from J, with 9 bases between. CDR3 coding DNA: TGTGCCAGCAGCGGCTTCAGTGAGCAGTTCTTC. It is translated as CASSGFSEQFF.

This clonotype was detected a few times. V gene TRBV30 combines with J gene TRBJ2-7; D not resolved. The CDR3 runs 13 residues. CDR1 is GTSNPN and CDR2 is SVGIG in the germline V gene (reference sequence). The V end was cut by 5 bases, the J end by 6 bases, with 17 bases between. The CDR3 DNA reads as TGTGCCTGGCATTTGGAGAGGAATAGCGAGCAGTACTTC. Translated, it gives CAWHLERNSEQYF.